Listed below are T cell receptor beta chains from one sample, sequenced in a study of T-cell memory formation after mild COVID-19. MiXCR, applied by TCRdb to the 5' RACE reads, yields one record per CDR3 protein. The table shows 190,000 or so distinct CDR3 sequences, with 10% to 13% occurring only once. Sequencing was performed on PBMCs or a T cell subset sorted from them (not recorded which). The receptors come from a man between 18 and 29 years old who had mild COVID-19 (a few samples of this study predate the infection). Cell type and time point are not known. The conserved cysteine and the conserved F or W are not part of the CDR3 here. The order of the fields is clone size, V gene, CDR3 protein. Clone size appears in some rows only: once, few, many, or a class for an expanded clone.

-,TRBV5-1,ASSVLQGSGEKLF
-,TRBV4-2,ASSQERSGRTDTQY
few,TRBV6-6,ASSYGQRSGNTIY
many,TRBV7-2,ASSQSGNTIY
-,TRBV20-1,SAKGHPRENQPQH
few,TRBV4-2,ASSQDETYNSPLH
many,TRBV5-1,ASSPLGQGAFQETQY
-,TRBV2,ASRSLLQPQH
few,TRBV7-2,ASSLDTEKLF
-,TRBV5-1,ASSPLEPGTEAF
-,TRBV6-1,ASSAGYSNQPQH
-,TRBV5-1,ASSLTGLADETQY
-,TRBV2,ASSPAGGQNTGELF
few,TRBV12-3/TRBV12-4,ASCLPPGQGPLV
many,TRBV9,ASSPLSGEVITQY
few,TRBV18,ASSPPVKNEQF
few,TRBV15,ATSRGQKETQY
few,TRBV29-1,SVSGPNEAQY
-,TRBV5-1,ASSRIRQTSTTEAF
few,TRBV7-3,ASSLNQGAGELF
few,TRBV18,ASSPAHGTGYNEQF
few,TRBV18,ASSPRMNTEAF
few,TRBV6-5,ASSYSASGGRGYT
-,TRBV18,ASSPPGTSGTDTQY
-,TRBV18,ASSFGGPTEAF
-,TRBV5-1,ASSLEGLSHNEQF
few,TRBV12-3/TRBV12-4,ASTPEGIGGTQY
-,TRBV4-1,ASSQDGDGGRGYGYT
-,TRBV20-1,SARAGNPSYGYT
-,TRBV18,ASSRDRVNQPQH
-,TRBV7-2,ASSLVTGLRYEQF
-,TRBV5-1,ASSLDRGDEKLF
few,TRBV11-2,ASSLAGGLFVDEQF
few,TRBV4-3,ASSQDNGKGVGANVLT
few,TRBV30,AWEQTESFSNYGYT
few,TRBV6-5,ASSKRALGSGQPQH
many,TRBV7-2,ASSQSGVDTQY
-,TRBV2,ATEGFGITAEAF
-,TRBV12-3/TRBV12-4,ASSLQGRAEAF
-,TRBV29-1,SVEDLGQEETQY
-,TRBV12-3/TRBV12-4,AREGPSGTGANVLT
few,TRBV3-1,ASSQLVRTNTEAF